This T cell receptor (beta chain) comes out of a study of cytomegalovirus exposure and HLA in healthy donors. PCR involved 60 Vbeta and 13 Jbeta primers. TCRdb keeps only in-frame clones here, not all; method: immunoSEQ multiplex PCR. The sample carries 200,000 to 300,000 clones, 84% recorded once. Germline loops: CDR1 SGHDT, CDR2 YYEEEE. This CDR3 has 15 amino acids. A word on this clone: The junction does not match germline at one end; this may be a read error.

The sequence came from a woman aged 40 to 50 in good health and CMV-seropositive. The sample comprised PBMCs. The gene calls are TRBV5-6 and TRBJ2-4; 7 nucleotides agree with TRBD1. The CDR3 coding sequence is TGTGCCAGCAGCTTTTCGGGACAGTTAGCTCCAACCTTATCCTTC. Residues: CASSFSGQLAPTLSF.